A selection of T cell receptor beta chains follows, all from one sample in a study of shared clonotypes between healthy human individuals. The method was immunoSEQ multiplex PCR; TCRdb's version includes in-frame clones alone and lacks a portion of them. The data show a few million clones, 85% to 95% seen once. The sequencing input was naive CD4+ T cells from PBMCs. The receptors derive from a man younger than 30 in good health. Some clones in this sample may be carry-over from other donors' samples. Both conserved end residues are part of each CDR3. The D gene is left open where the match is weak. The size entry is marked missing in some rows and otherwise reads once, few, many or a size class.

cdr3_aa cdr3_nt j_call d_call cdr3_length v_call clone_size
CASTSGRGGTGELFF TGTGCCAGCACTAGCGGGAGAGGGGGCACCGGGGAGCTGTTTTTT TRBJ2-2 TRBD2 15 TRBV28 -
CASSFTGDYYGYTF TGTGCCAGCAGCTTTACAGGGGACTACTATGGCTACACCTTC TRBJ1-2 TRBD1 14 TRBV5-5 -
CASSINPDRGRQPQHF TGTGCCAGCAGCATAAACCCCGACAGGGGGCGTCAGCCCCAGCATTTT TRBJ1-5 TRBD1 16 TRBV5-5 -
CSVDVAGPYNEQFF TGCAGCGTTGATGTAGCGGGACCCTACAATGAGCAGTTCTTC TRBJ2-1 TRBD2 14 TRBV29-1 -
CASSFRGVREVYEQYF TGTGCCAGCAGTTTTCGGGGTGTGCGGGAGGTCTACGAGCAGTACTTC TRBJ2-7 TRBD2 16 TRBV27 -
CSARGGYEQYF TGCAGTGCTAGGGGAGGATACGAGCAGTACTTC TRBJ2-7 - 11 TRBV20-1 -
CASRGISGTYEQYF TGTGCCAGCAGAGGAATTAGCGGAACCTACGAGCAGTACTTC TRBJ2-7 - 14 TRBV6-5 -
CASSFLAGVSNEQFF TGCGCCAGCAGCTTCCTAGCGGGGGTGAGCAATGAGCAGTTCTTC TRBJ2-1 TRBD2 15 TRBV5-1 -
CASSYGDGQDTQYF TGTGCCAGCAGTTACGGGGACGGGCAGGATACGCAGTATTTT TRBJ2-3 - 14 TRBV6-5 -
CASSYWTPGSSYEQYF TGTGCCAGCAGTTATTGGACCCCCGGTAGCTCCTACGAGCAGTACTTC TRBJ2-7 - 16 TRBV6-6 -
CASSVVGTGGRTDTQYF TGTGCCAGCAGCGTAGTCGGGACAGGGGGACGCACAGATACGCAGTATTTT TRBJ2-3 TRBD1 17 TRBV9 once
CAWSGLGEGHEQFF TGTGCCTGGAGTGGACTGGGGGAGGGCCATGAGCAGTTCTTC TRBJ2-1 TRBD2 14 TRBV30 -
CASSPGQGLIAKNIQYF TGTGCCAGCAGCCCGGGACAGGGACTTATAGCCAAAAACATTCAGTACTTC TRBJ2-4 TRBD1 17 TRBV5-4 -
CASSLAWANPDTQYF TGTGCCAGCAGCTTAGCTTGGGCCAACCCAGATACGCAGTATTTT TRBJ2-3 - 15 TRBV7-2 -
CASSLDSFGTTRFSGNTIYF TGTGCCAGCAGCTTAGATAGTTTCGGTACAACCCGATTCTCTGGAAACACCATATATTTT TRBJ1-3 - 20 TRBV11-2 -
CAISDSQTLAKNIQYF TGTGCCATCAGTGATAGTCAGACCTTAGCCAAAAACATTCAGTACTTC TRBJ2-4 - 16 TRBV10-3 -
CASSLESRPPDTQYF TGCGCCAGCAGCTTGGAGTCTCGTCCTCCAGATACGCAGTATTTT TRBJ2-3 - 15 TRBV5-1 -
CASSSPSGGKFF TGTGCCAGCAGCTCACCAAGCGGGGGGAAGTTCTTC TRBJ2-1 TRBD2 12 TRBV7-3 -